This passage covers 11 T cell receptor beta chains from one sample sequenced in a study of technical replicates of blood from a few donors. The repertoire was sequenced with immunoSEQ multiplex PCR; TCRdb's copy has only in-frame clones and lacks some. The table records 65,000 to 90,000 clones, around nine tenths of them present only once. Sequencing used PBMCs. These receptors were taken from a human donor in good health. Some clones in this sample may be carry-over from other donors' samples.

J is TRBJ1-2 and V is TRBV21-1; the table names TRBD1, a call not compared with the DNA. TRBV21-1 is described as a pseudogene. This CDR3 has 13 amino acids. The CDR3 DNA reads TGTGCCAGCAGCAAAGGGACATACCATGGCTACACCTTC. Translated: CASSKGTYHGYTF.

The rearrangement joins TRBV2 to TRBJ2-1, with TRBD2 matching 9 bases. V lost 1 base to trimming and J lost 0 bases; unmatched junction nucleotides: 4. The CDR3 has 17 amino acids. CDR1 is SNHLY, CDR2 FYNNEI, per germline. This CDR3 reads CASSEVRGGASYNEQFF. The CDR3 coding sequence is TGTGCCAGCAGTGAAGTTCGCGGGGGGGCCTCCTACAATGAGCAGTTCTTC.

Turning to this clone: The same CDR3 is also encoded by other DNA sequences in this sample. The CDR3 sequence is CATSRNSLTQYF. CDR3 coding DNA: TGTGCCACCAGCAGAAATAGCCTAACCCAGTACTTC. V and J are TRBV15 and TRBJ2-5, with D uncertain. CDR1 is LNHNV, CDR2 YYDKDF, per germline (reference sequence). This CDR3 is built from 12 residues. V was pared by 2 bases and J by 8 bases, with 9 bases between. Supplemented by reference TRBV15 and TRBJ2-5, the full variable domain reads DAMVIQNPRYQVTQFGKPVTLSCSQTLNHNVMYWYQQKSSQAPKLLFHYYDKDFNNEADTPDNFQSRRPNTSFCFLDIRSPGLGDTAMYLCATSRNSLTQYFGPGTRLLVL.

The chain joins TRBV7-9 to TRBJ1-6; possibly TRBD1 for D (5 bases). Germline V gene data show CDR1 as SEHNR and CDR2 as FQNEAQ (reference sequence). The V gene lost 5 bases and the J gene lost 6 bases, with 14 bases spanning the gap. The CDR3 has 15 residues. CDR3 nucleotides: TGTGCCAGCAGCCCGGAGGGACGGAGTAATTCACCCCTCCACTTT. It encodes CASSPEGRSNSPLHF.

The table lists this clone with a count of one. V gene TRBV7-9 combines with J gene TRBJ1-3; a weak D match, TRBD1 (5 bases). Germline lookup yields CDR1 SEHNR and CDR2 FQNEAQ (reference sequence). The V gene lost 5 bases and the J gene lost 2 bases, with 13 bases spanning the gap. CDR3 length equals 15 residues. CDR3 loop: CASSPGVGAGNTIYF. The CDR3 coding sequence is TGTGCCAGCAGCCCGGGGGTAGGGGCTGGAAACACCATATATTTT. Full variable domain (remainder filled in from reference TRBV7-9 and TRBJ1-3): DTGVSQNPRHKITKRGQNVTFRCDPISEHNRLYWYRQTLGQGPEFLTYFQNEAQLEKSRLLSDRFSAERPKGSFSTLEIQRTEQGDSAMYLCASSPGVGAGNTIYFGEGSWLTVV.

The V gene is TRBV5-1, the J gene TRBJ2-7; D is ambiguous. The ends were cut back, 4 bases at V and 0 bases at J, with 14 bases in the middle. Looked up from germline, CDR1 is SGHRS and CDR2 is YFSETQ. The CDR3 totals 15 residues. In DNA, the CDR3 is TGCGCCAGCAGCCCTGAGGTGTGGAGCTCCTACGAGCAGTACTTC. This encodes CASSPEVWSSYEQYF. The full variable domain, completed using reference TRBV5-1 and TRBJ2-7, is KAGVTQTPRYLIKTRGQQVTLSCSPISGHRSVSWYQQTPGQGLQFLFEYFSETQRNKGNFPGRFSGRQFSNSRSEMNVSTLELGDSALYLCASSPEVWSSYEQYFGPGTRLTVT.

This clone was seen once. The CDR3 bases are TGTGCCAGCAGCTTAGATGAGACTAGCCCTTACAATGAGCAGTTCTTC. Amino acid sequence: CASSLDETSPYNEQFF. The V and J genes are TRBV13 and TRBJ2-1, with 7 bases fitting TRBD2. Germline values: CDR1 PRHDT, CDR2 FYEKMQ (reference sequence). The V segment lost 1 base and the J segment 4 bases; nucleotides outside the gene matches: 7. CDR3 size: 16 residues.

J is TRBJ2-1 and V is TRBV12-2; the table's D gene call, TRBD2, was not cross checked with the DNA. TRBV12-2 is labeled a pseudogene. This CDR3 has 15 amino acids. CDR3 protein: CASRLGGREGYEQFF. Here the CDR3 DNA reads TGTGCAAGTCGCTTAGGTGGCAGGGAGGGCTATGAGCAGTTCTTC.

CDR3 region: CASGQAGGADTQYF. CDR3 bases: TGTGCTAGTGGCCAAGCGGGAGGCGCAGATACGCAGTATTTT. The chain employs TRBV12-5 and TRBJ2-3; 9 positions match TRBD2. This CDR3 comprises 14 residues. The V segment lost 6 bases and the J segment 4 bases; nucleotides outside the gene matches: 5. Per germline, CDR1 LGHNT and CDR2 FRNRAP.

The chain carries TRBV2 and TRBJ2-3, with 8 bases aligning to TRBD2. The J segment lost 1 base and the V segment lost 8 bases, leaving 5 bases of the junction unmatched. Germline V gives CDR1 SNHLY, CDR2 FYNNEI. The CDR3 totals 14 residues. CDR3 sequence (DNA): TGTGCCAGCTGGGGGGGACTAGGCACAGATACGCAGTATTTT. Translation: CASWGGLGTDTQYF.

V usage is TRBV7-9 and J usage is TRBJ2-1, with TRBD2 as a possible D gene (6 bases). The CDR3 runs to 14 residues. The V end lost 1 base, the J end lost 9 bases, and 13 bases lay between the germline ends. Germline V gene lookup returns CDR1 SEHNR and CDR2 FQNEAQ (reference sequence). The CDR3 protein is CASSLGASDFEQFF. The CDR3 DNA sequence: TGTGCCAGCAGCTTAGGGGCTAGCGACTTTGAGCAGTTCTTC.